This T cell receptor beta chain was observed in a study of OX40 agonist ivuxolimab in advanced cancers. Study summary: Patients with hepatocellular carcinoma, melanoma, renal cell or head and neck cancer made up the dose-escalation patients. Earlier anti-PD-1, anti-PD-L1 or anti-CTLA-4 therapy was permitted; roughly 40% had received some. Overall study results and limits: Researchers did not establish what antigens the expanded peripheral T cells target.

The data were produced by immunoSEQ multiplex PCR, yet TCRdb's version contains in-frame clones alone and is incomplete. The table lists 76,000 or so clones, 80% to 90% of them singletons. Exclusion of a patient followed from autoimmune disease history or systemic immunosuppression. About this clone itself: What it recognizes is unknown.

Germline V gene data show CDR1 as SQVTM and CDR2 as ANQGSEA. V lost 5 bases to trimming and J lost 4 bases, with 11 bases between them. The CDR3 is made up of 12 amino acids. V gene TRBV29-1 combines with J gene TRBJ1-1, with a weak D call TRBD1 (5 bases). The specimen comprised CD4+ or CD8+ T cells sorted from blood, sampled in a trial of the OX40 agonist ivuxolimab. This TCR was sampled from an adult with an advanced solid tumor such as melanoma, head and neck, liver or kidney cancer. CDR3 amino acids: CSVPRGFTEAFF. CDR3 bases: TGCAGCGTTCCTCGGGGGTTCACTGAAGCTTTCTTT.